This TCR beta chain was recovered during a study of OX40 agonist ivuxolimab in advanced cancers. With regard to the full study: Ivuxolimab was an agonistic, fully human IgG2 monoclonal antibody directed against OX40 (CD134), a costimulatory receptor. Intravenous ivuxolimab was administered to patients every 2 weeks at six dose levels: 0.01, 0.1, 0.3, 1.5, 3 and 10 mg/kg. Of the approximately 50 dose-escalation patients, hepatocellular carcinoma was present in about 20, melanoma in around 15, renal cell carcinoma in 9 and head and neck cancer in 9. A male proportion of roughly 80% and a mean age of 60 years, ranging from 23 to 79, were recorded for the dose-escalation cohort. Prior anti-PD-1, anti-PD-L1 or anti-CTLA-4 therapy was permitted, and approximately 41% of dose-escalation patients had received checkpoint inhibitors. Partial responses were achieved by three dose-escalation patients, of whom one had hepatocellular carcinoma and two had cutaneous melanoma. The point of sequencing TCRbeta in the periphery was to test whether ivuxolimab changed TCR sequence diversity and drove clonal T-cell expansion. The paper covers the monotherapy dose-escalation part of the phase I ivuxolimab trial, which included N of about 51 patients.

The paper as a whole reports these results and caveats: At doses of 0.1 to 3.0 mg/kg, clonal expansion of both CD4+ and CD8+ T cells in blood was seen between baseline and week 6. After ivuxolimab, more expanded clones were found on average in CD8+ T cells than in CD4+ T cells. Low levels of normalized T-cell clonal expansion were also shown by some nonresponding patients. In partial responders in the 0.1-3.0 mg/kg groups, normalized peripheral clonal expansion was found to be among the lowest, especially among CD8+ T cells. The antigen specificity of the clonally expanded peripheral T cells was not determined.

Concerning this clone itself: Its binding antigen is unknown. Base qualities are not recorded, but no much larger clone differs from it by a single base.

Patients with autoimmune disease history or receiving systemic immunosuppression were excluded from the trial. Peripheral blood for TCR sequencing was collected from all dose cohorts at baseline, on cycle 4 day 1, and on cycle 7 day 1. Samples were obtained from an open-label, multicenter, first-in-human phase I dose-escalation trial of ivuxolimab. Adults with locally advanced or metastatic melanoma, renal cell carcinoma, hepatocellular carcinoma or head and neck squamous cell carcinoma were enrolled in the trial. CD4+ and CD8+ T cells were sorted separately from peripheral blood before TCR sequencing. To sequence the TCRbeta CDR3 region, genomic DNA was isolated from the sorted cells. The immunoSEQ Assay was used for sequencing of TCRbeta CDR3 regions. TCRdb took over this immuneACCESS table, retaining in-frame rearrangements with V and J assigned. Such tables are incomplete; in checked studies, under half of the missing clones stem from an unresolved V gene, and the remainder is unexplained. Within this sample are about 49,000 clones, with about 88% of them counted one time only. The top ten clones comprise over 1.5% of the sample.

This clonotype was sampled from an adult with an advanced solid tumor such as melanoma, head and neck, liver or kidney cancer. Sequencing was performed on CD4+ or CD8+ T cells sorted from blood, taken in a trial of the OX40 agonist ivuxolimab.

The CDR3 is CASSSWGGSSYNEQFF. The DNA reads as follows: TGTGCCAGCAGCTCTTGGGGGGGGAGCTCCTACAATGAGCAGTTCTTC. The chain is encoded by TRBV7-9 joined to TRBJ2-1, and TRBD2 matches 7 of the central bases. Based on the germline V gene (reference sequence), the CDR1 and CDR2 sequences are SEHNR and FQNEAQ. The CDR3 holds 16 amino acids from the cysteine to the phenylalanine. Only the CDR3 DNA stays, 48 bases, in frame from base 1. V ends up 4 bases short and J 0 bases short, with an unmatched junction base count of 6.